These T cell receptor beta chains were read from a single sample in a study of T-cell reconstitution after alpha-beta-depleted transplantation in children. In TCRdb, the PCR reads were re-called with MiXCR into one record per CDR3 protein. The sample consists of roughly 400,000 distinct CDR3 sequences, roughly 20% of them appearing once. Material: PBMCs from the stem cell graft donor, obtained from the stem cell graft. The receptor source for this set is a human donor who donated a stem cell graft to a child with acute myeloid leukemia. The conserved cysteine and the conserved F or W are not part of the CDR3 here. Clone size appears in some rows only: once, few, many, or a class for an expanded clone.

size	J	V	CDR3
-	TRBJ2-1	TRBV24-1	ATGVTSGRGNEQF
-	TRBJ2-1	TRBV7-6	ASRQDNEQF
-	TRBJ2-1	TRBV6-2/TRBV6-3	ASSLKLAGGNNAYNEQF
-	TRBJ2-1	TRBV25-1	ASSEYESSEQF
-	TRBJ2-7	TRBV3-1	ASSHQATGLLSEQY
once	TRBJ2-5	TRBV11-2	ASSSGTGGGHWETQY
-	TRBJ2-7	TRBV6-5	ASSHGRGLAEFYEQY
many	TRBJ2-5	TRBV12-3/TRBV12-4	ASRQAGVRETQY
few	TRBJ1-1	TRBV11-2	ASSPGGTHPNTEAF
many	TRBJ2-3	TRBV20-1	SARVWLAGTDTQY
-	TRBJ2-1	TRBV7-9	ADSRQENNEQF
few	TRBJ2-3	TRBV20-1	SARRKVGFPSTDTQY
many	TRBJ2-7	TRBV25-1	ASSESGPYEQY
-	TRBJ2-7	TRBV20-1	SARDIRMGGEQY
few	TRBJ2-1	TRBV20-1	SASRLAGGVDEQF
-	TRBJ1-3	TRBV12-3/TRBV12-4	ASSLRRGGNTIY
once	TRBJ2-1	TRBV4-1	ASSPRDSPNEQF
few	TRBJ2-1	TRBV18	ASSPDRATREQF
-	TRBJ2-3	TRBV2	ASIAGTGYSDTQY
few	TRBJ2-2	TRBV7-3	ASSFLSNTGELF
many	TRBJ2-5	TRBV20-1	SARSWGPSGNQETQY
-	TRBJ2-2	TRBV12-3/TRBV12-4	ASSFLGGKNTGELF
many	TRBJ2-3	TRBV12-3/TRBV12-4	ASSLGLSTDTQY
many	TRBJ2-3	TRBV29-1	SVRRDATDTQY
-	TRBJ2-3	TRBV7-3	ASSTAGWMDTQY
-	TRBJ1-4	TRBV28	ASSTLLDGGPEKLF
few	TRBJ1-1	TRBV12-3/TRBV12-4	ASSLPTRAVEAF
-	TRBJ1-1	TRBV5-6	ASSRLSLGAEAF
many	TRBJ2-7	TRBV12-3/TRBV12-4	ASSFQGARYEQY
few	TRBJ2-1	TRBV28	ASSFPRTSYEQF
-	TRBJ2-1	TRBV24-1	ATSGYNRADEQF
-	TRBJ1-1	TRBV7-9	ASSLGSRSRDTEAF
many	TRBJ1-2	TRBV20-1	SARVRDYGYT
-	TRBJ1-1	TRBV20-1	RAAGEVTEAF
-	TRBJ2-3	TRBV20-1	SARTSGRGSTDTQY